This T cell receptor beta chain was sequenced in a study of blood T cell repertoires in COVID-19. About the study: Acute and convalescent COVID-19 specimens originated in the United States, Italy and Spain. PBMCs, B-cell-depleted T cells, or T cells were the source of the cDNA or gDNA that made up the material.

Produced via immunoSEQ multiplex PCR; TCRdb's table is partial and in-frame only. The sample consists of about 190,000 clones, 88% of them appearing once. V was cut by 5 bases and J by 0 bases, with 16 bases left in between. CDR3 length: 15 amino acids. Germline V CDR1 and CDR2: SQVTM, ANQGSEA. Sequenced: peripheral blood. J is TRBJ1-1 and V is TRBV29-1; D possibly corresponds to TRBD1 (6 bases). The source of this sequence is a human donor in a cohort sampled during active COVID-19. The CDR3 is CSVQPQGSMNTEAFF. Written as DNA, the CDR3 is TGCAGCGTTCAGCCTCAGGGGTCGATGAACACTGAAGCTTTCTTT.